Below are 8 T cell receptor beta chains sequenced from a single sample in a study of blood T cell repertoires in COVID-19. The repertoire was sequenced with immunoSEQ multiplex PCR; TCRdb's copy has only in-frame clones and lacks some. The sample holds roughly 300,000 clones, around 87% seen once. Sequencing was done on a sample of peripheral blood. The source is a woman in her thirties or forties who had recovered from COVID-19.

V usage is TRBV5-1 and J usage is TRBJ2-1, with 11 bases fitting TRBD2. J was trimmed by 0 bases and V by 0 bases; bases with no gene match: 11. CDR1 SGHRS and CDR2 YFSETQ come from the germline V gene. This CDR3 is built from 20 residues. The CDR3, as DNA: TGCGCCAGCAGCTTGGTGGTTAGCGGGGGGGCCTACTACTCCTACAATGAGCAGTTCTTC. It yields the protein CASSLVVSGGAYYSYNEQFF.

This sequence joins TRBV19 and TRBJ2-3, with 8 positions matching TRBD2. Germline assignment: CDR1 LNHDA and CDR2 SQIVND (reference sequence). The V segment lost 3 bases and the J segment 3 bases; nucleotides outside the gene matches: 2. This CDR3 contains 14 residues. The CDR3 reads CASSIGGGTDTQYF. CDR3 DNA: TGTGCCAGTAGTATCGGGGGGGGAACAGATACGCAGTATTTT.

In DNA form, the CDR3 reads TGTGCCAGCAGCTTACTCCTAGCGGGGGCGGGCGGGGAGCTGTTTTTT. Amino acids: CASSLLLAGAGGELFF. The rearrangement links TRBV7-7 to TRBJ2-2; TRBD2 matches 10 bases. The CDR3 has 16 amino acids. Germline values: CDR1 SSHAT, CDR2 FNYEAQ (reference sequence). With 2 bases clipped from V and 7 bases from J, the junction kept 7 bases outside the gene matches. Using reference TRBV7-7 and TRBJ2-2 for the parts outside the CDR3, the full variable domain is GAGVSQSPRYKVTKRGQDVTLRCDPISSHATLYWYQQALGQGPEFLTYFNYEAQPDKSGLPSDRFSAERPEGSISTLTIQRTEQRDSAMYRCASSLLLAGAGGELFFGEGSRLTVL.

The CDR3 DNA reads as TGCAGCGTTTCGTCAGGGTCTGAAGCTTTCTTT. Its protein product is CSVSSGSEAFF. This chain connects TRBV29-1 to TRBJ1-1, with D possibly matching TRBD1 (5 bases). The CDR3 is 11 amino acids. Germline values: CDR1 SQVTM, CDR2 ANQGSEA. V dropped 5 bases and J dropped 6 bases, with 10 bases sitting between them.

The gene calls are TRBV7-2 and TRBJ1-3; weak D call: TRBD1 (6 bases). CDR1 is SGHTA, CDR2 FQGNSA, per germline. V was pared by 4 bases and J by 7 bases, with 14 bases between. The CDR3 loop spans 14 amino acids. CDR3 protein: CASSSGQSLNTIYF. The CDR3 nucleotides read TGTGCCAGCAGCTCCGGACAGAGTCTCAACACCATATATTTT.

This clone has only one observation. The J gene is TRBJ2-2, the V gene TRBV18; a weak D match, TRBD2 (5 bases). The V gene's germline CDR1 is KGHSH and CDR2 LQKENI. With 2 bases removed from V and 4 bases from J, the gap between germline ends came to 8 bases. The CDR3 runs 14 residues. The CDR3 sequence: CASSPGRVTGELFF. For the CDR3, the DNA is TGTGCCAGCTCACCAGGGAGAGTCACCGGGGAGCTGTTTTTT.

This chain links TRBV7-3 with TRBJ2-5, with a tentative D call TRBD2 (7 bases). Germline CDR1 reads SGHTA; CDR2 reads FQGTGA. CDR3 length: 14 residues. V lost 2 bases, J lost 5 bases, and 12 bases lay in between. CDR3 amino acids: CASSLSGGSETQYF. CDR3 DNA sequence: TGTGCCAGCAGCTTATCGGGGGGCAGCGAGACCCAGTACTTC.

The V and J genes are TRBV24-1 and TRBJ2-2, with 11 bases matching TRBD2. The germline gives CDR1 KGHDR, CDR2 SFDVKD. Trimming at V came to 4 bases and at J to 4 bases, leaving 7 bases not matched to a gene. The CDR3 consists of 17 residues. The CDR3 protein is CATSDRGTSGFTGELFF. For the CDR3, the DNA is TGTGCCACCAGTGACAGAGGGACTAGCGGCTTCACCGGGGAGCTGTTTTTT.